This passage covers 25 T cell receptor beta chains from one sample sequenced in a study of T-cell memory formation after mild COVID-19. TCRdb redid the calling of the 5' RACE reads with MiXCR, one entry per CDR3 protein. In the table there are 350,000 to 450,000 distinct CDR3 sequences, about 15% of which are singletons. Sequencing was carried out using PBMCs or a T cell subset sorted from them (not recorded which). The receptors shown here come from a man younger than 30 who had mild COVID-19 (a few samples of this study predate the infection). Cell type and time point are not known.

The chain joins TRBV5-1 to TRBJ2-5, with 13 bases matching TRBD2. The V gene's germline CDR1 is SGHRS and CDR2 YFSETQ. The V gene end was trimmed by 4 bases and the J gene end by 3 bases; junction bases not matched to a gene: 6. The length of the CDR3 is 16 residues. CDR3 nucleotides: TGCGCCAGCAGCGGAGGGACTAGCGGGGATGAAGAGACCCAGTACTTC. Its protein is CASSGGTSGDEETQYF.

This clonotype was seen only a few times. The V gene is TRBV5-1, the J gene TRBJ2-2; D possibly corresponds to TRBD1 (5 bases). V lost 4 bases and J lost 5, with 15 bases in between. The CDR3 covers 15 residues. Germline V gene lookup returns CDR1 SGHRS and CDR2 YFSETQ. Here the CDR3 DNA reads TGCGCCAGCAGCCAACAGACAGTCCGGACCGGGGAGCTGTTTTTT. This sequence encodes CASSQQTVRTGELFF.

This rearrangement joins TRBV9 to TRBJ2-3; D is possibly TRBD2 (5 bases). This CDR3 is built from 14 residues. The V gene's germline CDR1 is SGDLS and CDR2 YYNGEE. V lost 5 bases, J lost 4 bases, and 14 bases lay in between. The CDR3 sequence: CASRRAAGADTQYF. CDR3 DNA: TGTGCCAGCAGGAGAGCGGCCGGGGCAGATACGCAGTATTTT. The full variable domain, in which reference TRBV9 and TRBJ2-3 provide the parts outside the CDR3, is DSGVTQTPKHLITATGQRVTLRCSPRSGDLSVYWYQQSLDQGLQFLIQYYNGEERAKGNILERFSAQQFPDLHSELNLSSLELGDSALYFCASRRAAGADTQYFGPGTRLTVL.

This clonotype has ten or more counts. The V and J genes are TRBV3-1 and TRBJ1-2, with D unresolved. The V end lost 1 base, the J end lost 7 bases, and 7 bases lay between the germline ends. The CDR3 extends over 12 amino acids. Per the germline V gene, CDR1 is LGHDT and CDR2 is YNNKEL (reference sequence). CDR3 sequence: CASSQGLGGYTF. The CDR3 DNA reads TGTGCCAGCAGCCAAGGTCTGGGTGGCTACACCTTC. Using reference TRBV3-1 and TRBJ1-2 for the parts outside the CDR3, the full variable domain is DTAVSQTPKYLVTQMGNDKSIKCEQNLGHDTMYWYKQDSKKFLKIMFSYNNKELIINETVPNRFSPKSPDKAHLNLHINSLELGDSAVYFCASSQGLGGYTFGSGTRLTVV.

This clonotype occurred a few times. The chain carries TRBV6-2 or TRBV6-3 and TRBJ1-6; D gene uncertain. V was pared by 3 bases and J by 9 bases, with 15 bases between. Germline-derived CDR1 and CDR2 are MNHEY and SVGEGT. The CDR3 totals 15 residues. This CDR3 is CASSYYRAGSSPLHF. The DNA for the CDR3 is TGTGCCAGCAGTTATTACAGAGCCGGGAGTTCACCCCTCCACTTT.

This clonotype occurred many times. This chain connects TRBV12-3 or TRBV12-4 to TRBJ2-3, with 13 bases that match TRBD2. Trimming took 6 bases from V and 0 from J; bases not matched to a gene: 6. CDR3 size: 17 residues. CDR3 region: CASRLAGGYTSTDTQYF. The CDR3 DNA sequence: TGTGCCAGCAGACTAGCGGGGGGGTATACTAGCACAGATACGCAGTATTTT.

This sequence joins TRBV6-5 and TRBJ2-3, with D possibly being TRBD1 or TRBD2 (6 bases each). CDR3 length: 15 amino acids. V lost 5 bases to trimming and J lost 5 bases, with 17 bases between them. CDR1 is MNHEY, CDR2 SVGAGI, per germline. The CDR3 spells CASSPPGARGDTQYF. The CDR3 bases are TGTGCCAGCAGTCCTCCGGGGGCCAGGGGAGATACGCAGTATTTT.

This clonotype was found a few times. V and J are TRBV7-9 and TRBJ2-5; 8 bases fit TRBD1. The CDR3 length is 16 residues. The V gene's germline CDR1 is SEHNR and CDR2 FQNEAQ (reference sequence). V shed 7 bases, J shed 5 bases, and the junction held 15 bases outside the gene matches. The CDR3 region has the DNA TGTGCCAGCACCGCTCAGCCCGGACAGGGAAGGGAGACCCAGTACTTC. This sequence encodes CASTAQPGQGRETQYF.

This clonotype was counted between two and nine times. The rearrangement uses TRBV15 and TRBJ2-5, with D unresolved. The V and J ends lost 1 base and 2 bases respectively, with 14 bases between them. Germline-derived CDR1 and CDR2 are LNHNV and YYDKDF (reference sequence). This CDR3 region has 16 residues. CDR3: CATSRGSILPQETQYF. The CDR3 coding sequence is TGTGCCACCAGCAGAGGTAGCATTCTACCTCAAGAGACCCAGTACTTC. Looking up the rest from reference TRBV15 and TRBJ2-5 gives the full variable domain: DAMVIQNPRYQVTQFGKPVTLSCSQTLNHNVMYWYQQKSSQAPKLLFHYYDKDFNNEADTPDNFQSRRPNTSFCFLDIRSPGLGDTAMYLCATSRGSILPQETQYFGPGTRLLVL.

CDR3 protein: CSFERDVQETQYF. The CDR3 region has the DNA TGCAGCTTCGAGAGGGACGTCCAAGAGACCCAGTACTTC. The rearrangement uses TRBV29-1 and TRBJ2-5, with D perhaps assigned TRBD1 or TRBD2 (5 bases each). This CDR3 is built from 13 residues. V gave up 8 bases and J gave up 1 base, with 14 bases separating them. The germline gives CDR1 SQVTM, CDR2 ANQGSEA.

The chain couples TRBV29-1 to TRBJ2-5, with 7 bases identical to TRBD2. V dropped 7 bases and J dropped 5; count of bases not matched to a gene: 13. The CDR3 runs 14 residues. Germline V gene lookup returns CDR1 SQVTM and CDR2 ANQGSEA. The CDR3 region has the DNA TGCAGCGCAGAGAAGGTCGGGGAGGGGGAGACCCAGTACTTC. It encodes CSAEKVGEGETQYF.

This clonotype was detected ten times or more. This sequence joins TRBV6-5 and TRBJ2-3, with TRBD2 matching over 9 bases. CDR1 MNHEY and CDR2 SVGAGI come from the germline V gene. The ends lost 6 bases at V and 6 bases at J; junction bases unmatched: 4. This CDR3 comprises 13 residues. CDR3 coding DNA: TGTGCCAGCAGAACGAGCGGGGGGGATACGCAGTATTTT. Its protein product is CASRTSGGDTQYF.

The chain is built from TRBV12-3 or TRBV12-4 and TRBJ1-1, with D perhaps TRBD1 (6 bases). This CDR3 spans 13 amino acids. V was cut by 6 bases and J by 4 bases, with 12 bases left in between. CDR3 region: CASSETQGTEAFF. CDR3 coding DNA: TGTGCCAGCAGCGAAACACAGGGCACTGAAGCTTTCTTT.

This chain links TRBV20-1 with TRBJ2-5; the D gene is possibly TRBD1 (6 bases). Trimming pared 6 bases from V and 2 bases from J, leaving 16 bases between. This CDR3 is 14 amino acids long. The V gene's germline CDR1 is DFQATT and CDR2 SNEGSKA (reference sequence). In DNA, the CDR3 is TGCAGTGCGAGACAGGCGATGTTACAAGAGACCCAGTACTTC. As protein: CSARQAMLQETQYF.

This clonotype has ten or more counts. This chain uses TRBV7-3 with TRBJ2-2; D is unresolved. This CDR3 region has 15 residues. Trimming pared 5 bases from V and 3 bases from J, leaving 13 bases between. Per germline, CDR1 SGHTA and CDR2 FQGTGA. The CDR3: CASSIGRGDTGELFF. CDR3 nucleotides: TGTGCCAGCAGCATCGGCAGAGGAGACACCGGGGAGCTGTTTTTT.

The chain carries TRBV4-2 and TRBJ1-5, with D unresolved. V was cut by 0 bases and J by 2 bases, with 5 bases left in between. Germline CDR1 and CDR2: LGHNA and YNFKEQ. The CDR3 sequence is 14 residues long. The chain's CDR3 is CASSQDGGNQPQHF. The CDR3 region has the DNA TGTGCCAGCAGCCAAGATGGCGGCAATCAGCCCCAGCATTTT.

The chain recombines TRBV4-3 with TRBJ1-6, with D unresolved. This CDR3 is 16 amino acids long. Trimming shortened V by 1 base and J by 12 bases, and 19 bases separated the two germline ends. Germline V gene data show CDR1 as LGHNA and CDR2 as YSLEER. The CDR3 region is CASSQAFGRLGKPLHF. As DNA, the CDR3 is TGCGCCAGCAGCCAAGCCTTCGGGCGCCTGGGAAAACCCCTCCACTTT.

The chain uses TRBV30 and TRBJ1-2, with unresolved D. The germline CDR1 and CDR2 sequences are GTSNPN and SVGIG (reference sequence). Deletions cut 4 bases from V and 5 bases from J, with 11 bases between. This CDR3 has 12 residues. DNA of the CDR3: TGTGCCTGGACCATTGGGCCATATGGCTACACCTTC. Amino acids: CAWTIGPYGYTF.

In this sample, this clonotype turned up a few times. Compared with germline, one end of the junction differs, possibly owing to a read error. The J gene is TRBJ1-5, the V gene TRBV29-1; 8 nucleotides line up with TRBD1. The germline V gene encodes CDR1 SQVTM and CDR2 ANQGSEA. The CDR3 consists of 13 residues. This chain's CDR3 is CSVQGASDQPQHF. In nucleotides, the CDR3 is TGCAGCGTGCAGGGGGCTAGCGATCAGCCCCAGCATTTT.

V gene TRBV9 combines with J gene TRBJ2-1; TRBD2 matches at 7 bases. The junction had 6 bases not matched to a gene; V was cut back by 0 bases and J by 9 bases. Germline CDR1 and CDR2: SGDLS and YYNGEE. This CDR3 is 14 amino acids long. For the CDR3, the DNA is TGTGCCAGCAGCGTAGGAGGCTGGGGGGGTGAGCAGTTCTTC. Amino acids: CASSVGGWGGEQFF.

The chain employs TRBV5-6 and TRBJ2-3; 12 nucleotides match TRBD2. The CDR3 consists of 15 residues. In germline, CDR1 is SGHDT, CDR2 YYEEEE. The CDR3 sequence: CSVLAGGHRADTQYF. The CDR3 nucleotides read TGTTCAGTCCTAGCGGGGGGGCATCGCGCAGATACGCAGTATTTT.

The rearrangement joins TRBV6-5 to TRBJ2-1; 10 bases align to TRBD2. Germline V lookup: CDR1 MNHEY, CDR2 SVGAGI. J was trimmed by 9 bases and V by 6 bases; bases with no gene match: 11. This CDR3 comprises 15 residues. CDR3 in amino acids: CASSSLSGGVSEQFF. The DNA of the CDR3 is TGTGCCAGCAGCTCCCTAAGCGGGGGGGTGAGTGAGCAGTTCTTC.

The rearrangement links TRBV2 to TRBJ1-6; D ambiguous. The V gene's germline CDR1 is SNHLY and CDR2 FYNNEI. The CDR3 is 16 amino acids. Trimming left V 7 bases short and J 0 bases short, with 13 bases between. CDR3 amino acids: CASIIRHSSYNSPLHF. In DNA form, the CDR3 reads TGTGCCAGCATCATCAGGCATAGCTCCTATAATTCACCCCTCCACTTT.

The chain links TRBV27 to TRBJ2-4; TRBD1 matches at 10 bases. Germline CDR1 reads MNHEY; CDR2 reads SMNVEV (reference sequence). V lost 7 bases to trimming and J lost 5 bases; unmatched junction nucleotides: 5. CDR3 length equals 14 residues. CDR3: CASMRGTGENIQYF. The DNA for the CDR3 is TGTGCCAGCATGCGGGGGACAGGGGAAAACATTCAGTACTTC.

This clonotype was found a few times. This rearrangement joins TRBV21-1 to TRBJ2-1; TRBD2, the table's D call, was not compared with the DNA. TRBV21-1 is reported as a pseudogene. CDR3 size: 12 residues. The CDR3 loop is CASSNPGTLLFF. CDR3 nucleotides: TGTGCCAGCAGCAACCCCGGGACTTTGTTGTTCTTC.